The TCR beta chain described here comes from a study of CD8+ T cells in alopecia areata. General study findings and limits: Sharing of TCR sequences between patients (possibly for HLA-related reasons) was less clear than in mice.

RNA was isolated and reverse transcribed to cDNA, the sequencing template. Repertoires were generated with immunoSEQ multiplex PCR, while TCRdb's copy carries only in-frame clones and drops some. In the table there are 150,000 to 200,000 clones, 50% to 75% of which are singletons. This clone has only one observation. Its antigen remains unidentified. The study team obtained lesional scalp punch biopsies and peripheral blood from alopecia areata patients. Germline values: CDR1 SGHTA, CDR2 FQGNSA. The CDR3 consists of 15 residues. The germline V and J ends were trimmed by 2 bases and 5 bases, with 15 bases remaining between them.

Sequenced material: CD4+ T cells sorted from blood, taken at week 0. The sequence came from a human donor with alopecia areata. This chain links TRBV7-2 with TRBJ2-5; D may be TRBD2 (5 bases). The CDR3 DNA reads as TGTGCCAGCAGCTTAATCGTGCGGACTCCTGAGACCCAGTACTTC. This sequence encodes CASSLIVRTPETQYF. The full variable domain, rest sourced from reference TRBV7-2 and TRBJ2-5, is GAGVSQSPSNKVTEKGKDVELRCDPISGHTALYWYRQSLGQGLEFLIYFQGNSAPDKSGLPSDRFSAERTGGSVSTLTIQRTQQEDSAVYLCASSLIVRTPETQYFGPGTRLLVL.